One and the same sample provided the 26 T cell receptor beta chains below, sequenced in a study of shared clonotypes between healthy human individuals (dated by TCRdb to 2018 to 2021). CD8 naive samples consisted of CD45RO-negative cells that were positively selected for CCR7, yielding a CD45RA+CCR7+ population without TemRA cells. Receptors were amplified or captured by the immunoSEQ multiplex PCR assay. In its TCRdb copy, this immuneACCESS table keeps in-frame sequences only and misses some clones. Where compared with another copy, unresolved V genes explain less than half of these, and the others have no known cause. Present in this sample are 1.5 million to 2.5 million clones, approximately 95% of which were seen just once. The ten largest clones take up 0.9% to 1.5% of the sample. The sample comprised naive CD8+ T cells sorted from blood. In light of the paper, this sample's cell subset or site label describes: CD45RA+CCR7+. These receptors originate from a man aged 18 to 30 in good health.

The chain has TRBV27 and TRBJ2-3; 7 positions match TRBD2. This CDR3 spans 15 amino acids. V gave up 3 bases and J gave up 4 bases; unmatched junction bases: 7. Germline CDR1 and CDR2: MNHEY and SMNVEV (reference sequence). The CDR3 loop reads CASSFLYSGPDTQYF. For the CDR3, the DNA is TGTGCCAGCAGTTTTCTGTATAGCGGGCCAGATACGCAGTATTTT.

The chain uses TRBV7-6 and TRBJ1-5; TRBD1 is a possible D gene (6 bases). Looked up from germline, CDR1 is SGHVS and CDR2 is FNYEAQ. Between the trimmed V and J ends, which lost 0 bases and 2 bases, there was a span of 14 bases. The CDR3 is 17 amino acids. CDR3 amino acids: CASSLASGGGGNQPQHF. The CDR3 DNA sequence: TGTGCCAGCAGCTTAGCTAGTGGAGGGGGAGGCAATCAGCCCCAGCATTTT.

The rearrangement links TRBV27 to TRBJ2-1, with TRBD2 matching over 8 bases. The CDR3 is made up of 16 amino acids. In germline, CDR1 is MNHEY, CDR2 SMNVEV (reference sequence). V trimming: 3 bases; J trimming: 9 bases; junction bases outside the gene matches: 13. CDR3 protein: CASSFISGLASGEQFF. In nucleotides, the CDR3 is TGTGCCAGCAGTTTCATTAGTGGACTAGCAAGTGGTGAGCAGTTCTTC.

The rearrangement links TRBV30 to TRBJ1-2, with 12 bases aligning to TRBD1. Per germline, CDR1 GTSNPN and CDR2 SVGIG (reference sequence). The CDR3 extends over 14 amino acids. V dropped 4 bases and J dropped 7; count of bases not matched to a gene: 7. CDR3 DNA sequence: TGTGCCTGGACGTCGGGACAGGGGGCGTTTGGCTACACCTTC. It specifies CAWTSGQGAFGYTF. The whole variable domain, remainder taken from reference TRBV30 and TRBJ1-2, is SQTIHQWPATLVQPVGSPLSLECTVEGTSNPNLYWYRQAAGRGLQLLFYSVGIGQISSEVPQNLSASRPQDRQFILSSKKLLLSDSGFYLCAWTSGQGAFGYTFGSGTRLTVV.

This chain connects TRBV27 to TRBJ1-1; 7 bases map to TRBD1. This CDR3 is 14 amino acids long. The J segment lost 5 bases and the V segment lost 8 bases, leaving 11 bases of the junction unmatched. Germline V gives CDR1 MNHEY, CDR2 SMNVEV (reference sequence). The CDR3 loop reads CASSNRGSGTEAFF. CDR3 in DNA: TGTGCCAGCTCGAACAGGGGATCGGGAACTGAAGCTTTCTTT.

V and J are TRBV27 and TRBJ2-7; D remains unclear. Trimming cost V 7 bases and J 5 bases, with 6 bases left between them. In germline, CDR1 is MNHEY, CDR2 SMNVEV (reference sequence). The CDR3 is 10 amino acids. CDR3 sequence (DNA): TGTGCCAGCAATGGCGACGAGCAGTACTTC. This gives the protein CASNGDEQYF.

V and J are TRBV27 and TRBJ1-1; TRBD1 might be the D (5 bases). Trimming cost V 0 bases and J 1 base, with 9 bases left between them. CDR3 length: 15 residues. CDR1 and CDR2 from the germline V gene are MNHEY and SMNVEV (reference sequence). The CDR3 reads CASSLSKGTNTEAFF. CDR3 DNA sequence: TGTGCCAGCAGTTTATCGAAAGGGACGAACACTGAAGCTTTCTTT.

The genes are TRBV18 and TRBJ2-7, with a weak D call TRBD1 (6 bases). Trimming left V 3 bases short and J 5 bases short, with 14 bases between. Germline V gives CDR1 KGHSH, CDR2 LQKENI. The CDR3 covers 14 residues. For the CDR3, the DNA is TGTGCCAGCTCACCGGGACCTGGGGGCCACGAGCAGTACTTC. The encoded protein is CASSPGPGGHEQYF.

As regards this clone: Other DNA sequences in this sample translate to the same CDR3. The chain is built from TRBV11-1 and TRBJ2-7; 7 bases align to TRBD1. The CDR3 sequence is 13 residues long. Trimming cost V 3 bases and J 2 bases; bases outside gene matches: 1. CDR1 is SGHAT, CDR2 FQDESV, per germline (reference sequence). The CDR3 DNA reads TGTGCCAGCAGCTTGGGACAGACCTACGAGCAGTACTTC. Its protein product is CASSLGQTYEQYF. Drawing the rest from reference TRBV11-1 and TRBJ2-7, the complete variable domain is EAEVAQSPRYKITEKSQAVAFWCDPISGHATLYWYRQILGQGPELLVQFQDESVVDDSQLPKDRFSAERLKGVDSTLKIQPAELGDSAMYLCASSLGQTYEQYFGPGTRLTVT.

The V and J genes are TRBV29-1 and TRBJ2-1; tentative D call: TRBD2 (6 bases). The CDR3 is 14 amino acids. Germline V gene lookup returns CDR1 SQVTM and CDR2 ANQGSEA. V was pared by 1 base and J by 3 bases, with 10 bases between. The CDR3 DNA is TGCAGCGTTGAAGCGGGGCGGGGCTACAATGAGCAGTTCTTC. It specifies CSVEAGRGYNEQFF.

The rearrangement uses TRBV19 and TRBJ2-2; D not resolved. The CDR3 has 15 residues. Trimming took off 7 bases at V and 4 bases at J, with 16 bases between the two ends. CDR1 is LNHDA, CDR2 SQIVND, per germline (reference sequence). The CDR3 DNA reads TGTGCCAGTAAGAATCAGGCCCCCCGCACCGGGGAGCTGTTTTTT. It encodes CASKNQAPRTGELFF.

As for this clone: Other DNA sequences in the same sample also yield this CDR3. The gene calls are TRBV19 and TRBJ1-1; D not resolved. The CDR3 is made up of 12 amino acids. Trimming cost V 3 bases and J 1 base, with 3 bases left between them. Germline CDR1 and CDR2: LNHDA and SQIVND (reference sequence). This CDR3 is CASSIENTEAFF. CDR3 bases: TGTGCCAGTAGTATCGAGAACACTGAAGCTTTCTTT.

The chain combines TRBV19 with TRBJ2-3, with a possible D match to TRBD2 (5 bases). The CDR3 covers 13 residues. CDR1 and CDR2 (germline): LNHDA, SQIVND (reference sequence). Trimming left V 0 bases short and J 15 bases short, with 16 bases between. CDR3 coding DNA: TGTGCCAGTAGTATAGACCCAGCGGCCTTAGAATATTTT. Its protein is CASSIDPAALEYF.

The chain links TRBV7-2 to TRBJ2-7, with D possibly being TRBD1 (5 bases). This CDR3 is built from 15 residues. V shed 1 base and J shed 5 bases, with 15 bases lying between them. Germline lookup yields CDR1 SGHTA and CDR2 FQGNSA. CDR3 amino acids: CASSLDAPAGNEQYF. The CDR3, as DNA: TGTGCCAGCAGCTTAGACGCACCGGCAGGGAACGAGCAGTACTTC.

Remarks on this clone: The identical CDR3 is also encoded by other nucleotide sequences in the sample. The CDR3 bases are TGTGCCAGCAGCACCTTAGCGGGAGGGCCCTACGAGCAGTACTTC. This sequence encodes CASSTLAGGPYEQYF. The rearrangement links TRBV9 to TRBJ2-7, with 11 nucleotides matching TRBD2. Per the germline V gene, CDR1 is SGDLS and CDR2 is YYNGEE. CDR3 size: 15 residues. V gave up 4 bases and J gave up 2 bases; unmatched junction bases: 5. Full variable domain (outside the CDR3, taken from reference TRBV9 and TRBJ2-7): DSGVTQTPKHLITATGQRVTLRCSPRSGDLSVYWYQQSLDQGLQFLIQYYNGEERAKGNILERFSAQQFPDLHSELNLSSLELGDSALYFCASSTLAGGPYEQYFGPGTRLTVT.

V usage is TRBV6-5 and J usage is TRBJ2-3; 13 bases line up with TRBD2. The V gene's germline CDR1 is MNHEY and CDR2 SVGAGI. This CDR3 region has 15 residues. The junction had 2 bases not matched to a gene; V was cut back by 5 bases and J by 3 bases. In nucleotides, the CDR3 is TGTGCCAGCAGTACTAGCGGGAGGGTGACAGATACGCAGTATTTT. Protein: CASSTSGRVTDTQYF.

The chain links TRBV7-2 to TRBJ2-7, with 11 bases matching TRBD2. V lost 5 bases and J lost 3; bases outside the gene matches: 6. Germline V gene lookup returns CDR1 SGHTA and CDR2 FQGNSA. The length of the CDR3 is 15 residues. CDR3 DNA: TGTGCCAGCAGCACCCAGACTAGCGGGGACTACGAGCAGTACTTC. Protein: CASSTQTSGDYEQYF.

J is TRBJ2-5 and V is TRBV5-6, with a possible D match to TRBD2 (6 bases). V dropped 1 base and J dropped 4 bases, with 14 bases sitting between them. From germline, CDR1 is SGHDT and CDR2 YYEEEE. CDR3 length equals 15 residues. In DNA form, the CDR3 reads TGTGCCAGCAGCTTGCAGTTCCCGGGACTAGAGACCCAGTACTTC. Its translation is CASSLQFPGLETQYF. Combining the CDR3 with reference TRBV5-6 and TRBJ2-5 gives the whole variable domain DAGVTQSPTHLIKTRGQQVTLRCSPKSGHDTVSWYQQALGQGPQFIFQYYEEEERQRGNFPDRFSGHQFPNYSSELNVNALLLGDSALYLCASSLQFPGLETQYFGPGTRLLVL.

Written as DNA, the CDR3 is TGCAGCGTTGAAGGGGGACAGGGAATAACCTACGAGCAGTACTTC. Translating it yields CSVEGGQGITYEQYF. This chain connects TRBV29-1 to TRBJ2-7, with 9 nucleotides matching TRBD1. Per the germline V gene, CDR1 is SQVTM and CDR2 is ANQGSEA. CDR3 length equals 15 residues. V shed 1 base, J shed 2 bases, and the junction held 6 bases outside the gene matches.

This chain links TRBV5-1 with TRBJ2-7; D not resolved. This CDR3 has 14 residues. Germline CDR1 is SGHRS and CDR2 is YFSETQ. The ends were cut back, 0 bases at V and 0 bases at J, with 7 bases in the middle. CDR3 sequence (DNA): TGCGCCAGCAGCTTGGGGTGGAGCTCCTACGAGCAGTACTTC. Its protein is CASSLGWSSYEQYF.

The V gene is TRBV15, the J gene TRBJ1-2; D might be TRBD1 (5 bases). CDR1 LNHNV and CDR2 YYDKDF come from the germline V gene (reference sequence). Trimming shortened V by 4 bases and J by 2 bases, and 11 bases separated the two germline ends. The CDR3 runs 14 residues. The CDR3 region is CATSTGLDNYGYTF. The CDR3 DNA sequence: TGTGCCACCAGCACAGGGCTGGACAACTATGGCTACACCTTC.

The chain joins TRBV4-1 to TRBJ2-7; D may be TRBD2 (5 bases). Germline CDR1 and CDR2: MGHRA and YSYEKL. The CDR3 is 14 amino acids. With 4 bases removed from V and 5 bases from J, the gap between germline ends came to 15 bases. The CDR3 bases are TGCGCCAGCAGCCCCACCCGGGGTAATCACGAGCAGTACTTC. This translates into CASSPTRGNHEQYF.

This clone was counted a single time. The gene calls are TRBV4-1 and TRBJ1-2, with a possible D match to TRBD1 (6 bases). The CDR3 totals 15 residues. CDR1 is MGHRA, CDR2 YSYEKL, per germline. Trimming removed 0 bases at V and 4 bases at J, with 12 bases between. The CDR3 nucleotides are TGCGCCAGCAGCCAAGAGACACAGGGATTCTATGGCTACACCTTC. Amino acids: CASSQETQGFYGYTF.

The CDR3 loop is CASSPGTGSTGELFF. The CDR3 nucleotides read TGTGCCAGCAGTCCCGGGACAGGGTCCACCGGGGAGCTGTTTTTT. The V gene is TRBV6-5, the J gene TRBJ2-2; TRBD1 agrees at 9 bases. Germline CDR1 reads MNHEY; CDR2 reads SVGAGI. V was clipped by 5 bases and J by 4 bases; unmatched bases: 5. This CDR3 spans 15 amino acids.

V and J are TRBV7-9 and TRBJ2-7, with 7 bases matching TRBD2. The CDR3 has 16 amino acids. CDR1 is SEHNR, CDR2 FQNEAQ, per germline (reference sequence). Trimming cost V 5 bases and J 3 bases; bases outside gene matches: 13. The CDR3 spells CASSPGSGVISYEQYF. The CDR3 region has the DNA TGTGCCAGCAGCCCAGGAAGCGGGGTTATAAGCTACGAGCAGTACTTC.

This chain links TRBV5-8 with TRBJ2-1; D unresolved. V was trimmed by 2 bases and J by 8 bases, leaving 14 bases between them. CDR1 and CDR2 from the germline V gene are SGHTS and YDEGEE. The CDR3 length is 14 residues. The CDR3 DNA is TGTGCCAGCAGCTTACGGGTGTTAGACGATGAGCAGTTCTTC. It translates to CASSLRVLDDEQFF.